This TCR beta chain is drawn from a study of human T cells and chemical hapten exposure. Whole-study context: For the roughly 26-week duration of the study, patients were given weekly doses of diphenylcyclopropenone on the scalp. Patches that contained 0.01% DPC were applied to the upper back and read at 6 days.

Regarding time point: patch test 2, 6 weeks after DPC sensitization. Treatment given: therapeutic diphenylcyclopropenone sensitization with weekly scalp DPC. TCRdb ran MiXCR on the RACE reads and lists one entry per CDR3 protein. Of roughly 100,000 distinct CDR3 sequences listed, 9.3% are singletons. The CDR3 totals 15 residues. The V gene's germline CDR1 is MNHEY and CDR2 SVGAGI. V lost 3 bases and J lost 1, with 7 bases in between. This clonotype was observed at least ten times. Source: whole blood, taken in connection with sensitization to the hapten diphenylcyclopropenone (DPC). This clonotype was obtained from a woman in her thirties or forties with alopecia areata. Some clones in this sample may be carry-over from other donors' samples. The chain uses TRBV6-5 and TRBJ1-6; possibly TRBD1 for D (5 bases). CDR3 amino acids: CASSYQGSYNSPLHF. The CDR3 bases are TGTGCCAGCAGTTATCAGGGTTCCTATAATTCACCCCTCCACTTT.